A single sample is the source of the 32 T cell receptor beta chains below, sequenced in a study of T cells after posttransplantation cyclophosphamide. The table came from immunoSEQ multiplex PCR; TCRdb's copy has only in-frame clones and leaves some out. There are around 34,000 clones in the sample, none observed a single time. Sequenced material: PBMCs. Receptor source: a woman aged 45-65 years in good health and a related stem cell transplant donor.

This clone was seen many times. V gene TRBV11-2 combines with J gene TRBJ1-1; unclear D gene. The germline V gene encodes CDR1 SGHAT and CDR2 FQNNGV. The CDR3 is 13 residues long. V gave up 0 bases and J gave up 1 base, with 3 bases separating them. CDR3 region: CASSLDRNTEAFF. In DNA form, the CDR3 reads TGTGCCAGCAGCTTAGACAGGAACACTGAAGCTTTCTTT.

The rearrangement uses TRBV20-1 and TRBJ2-7; 8 nucleotides agree with TRBD2. Germline assignment: CDR1 DFQATT and CDR2 SNEGSKA (reference sequence). This CDR3 comprises 11 residues. Trimming removed 8 bases from V and 5 bases from J; junction bases left unmatched: 5. DNA for the CDR3: TGCAGTTTAGCGGGAAACAACGAGCAGTACTTC. It is translated as CSLAGNNEQYF.

This clone was detected only a few times. CDR3 protein: CASSFKSILSTGELFF. The DNA for the CDR3 is TGTGCCAGCAGTTTTAAGTCGATACTTTCCACCGGGGAGCTGTTTTTT. The gene calls are TRBV27 and TRBJ2-2; D gene uncertain. CDR1 and CDR2 from the germline V gene are MNHEY and SMNVEV (reference sequence). The CDR3 spans 16 residues. The V gene lost 3 bases and the J gene lost 4 bases, with 15 bases spanning the gap.

This clone was recorded many times. CDR3: CASSYAGYLYEQYF. In nucleotides, the CDR3 is TGTGCCAGCAGTTACGCGGGCTACCTCTACGAGCAGTACTTC. V usage is TRBV6-2 or TRBV6-3 and J usage is TRBJ2-7; TRBD2 might be the D (5 bases). With 2 bases removed from V and 3 bases from J, the gap between germline ends came to 11 bases. CDR1 MNHEY and CDR2 SVGEGT come from the germline V gene. This CDR3 comprises 14 residues.

This clone has a count of ten or more. The J gene is TRBJ2-7, the V gene TRBV2; 9 bases map to TRBD1. Germline CDR1 reads SNHLY; CDR2 reads FYNNEI. The CDR3 has 15 amino acids. The V segment lost 10 bases and the J segment 4 bases; nucleotides outside the gene matches: 14. The CDR3 DNA sequence: TGTGCCACCCGTCCCAGGACAGGGGTGAGGTACGAGCAGTACTTC. This gives the protein CATRPRTGVRYEQYF.

This clone was observed many times. The gene calls are TRBV7-2 and TRBJ2-7, with 7 positions matching TRBD2. Trimming cost V 5 bases and J 7 bases; bases outside gene matches: 14. The CDR3 spans 15 residues. Germline lookup yields CDR1 SGHTA and CDR2 FQGNSA. The CDR3 protein is CASSPGLGSPGEQYF. The DNA for the CDR3 is TGTGCCAGCAGCCCCGGACTAGGGTCCCCCGGAGAGCAGTACTTC. The full variable domain, completed using reference TRBV7-2 and TRBJ2-7, is GAGVSQSPSNKVTEKGKDVELRCDPISGHTALYWYRQSLGQGLEFLIYFQGNSAPDKSGLPSDRFSAERTGGSVSTLTIQRTQQEDSAVYLCASSPGLGSPGEQYFGPGTRLTVT.

The chain carries TRBV7-8 and TRBJ2-5; TRBD2 agrees at 9 bases. Per germline, CDR1 SGHVS and CDR2 FQNEAQ. Trimming cost V 2 bases and J 4 bases; bases outside gene matches: 14. The CDR3 contains 18 residues. CDR3 loop: CASSLRLAGRGKGETQYF. The CDR3 DNA reads TGTGCCAGCAGCTTAAGGCTAGCGGGAAGGGGGAAAGGAGAGACCCAGTACTTC.

This clone was counted ten times or more. The chain combines TRBV25-1 with TRBJ2-1, with 14 bases matching TRBD2. Germline V gives CDR1 MGHDK, CDR2 SYGVNS. Losses at the gene ends were 3 bases for V and 9 bases for J; bases not matched to a gene: 4. The CDR3 consists of 15 residues. The CDR3 DNA reads TGTGCCAGCAGTGAGATAGGACTAGCGGGAGGTGAGCAGTTCTTC. Amino acid sequence: CASSEIGLAGGEQFF.

This clone was picked up many times. The chain is built from TRBV11-2 and TRBJ2-2, with TRBD1 matching over 7 bases. Germline trimming cut 3 bases from V and 0 bases from J; bases unmatched to any gene: 7. The CDR3 is 17 amino acids. The germline CDR1 and CDR2 sequences are SGHAT and FQNNGV. The CDR3 bases are TGTGCCAGCAGCTTCAATTCTGGGACAGCGAACACCGGGGAGCTGTTTTTT. This translates into CASSFNSGTANTGELFF.

The chain employs TRBV7-3 and TRBJ2-3; D gene uncertain. The CDR3 contains 13 residues. Germline CDR1 is SGHTA and CDR2 is FQGTGA. The V and J ends lost 1 base and 6 bases respectively, with 8 bases between them. CDR3: CASSLNPRDTQYF. In DNA form, the CDR3 reads TGTGCCAGCAGCTTAAACCCCCGGGATACGCAGTATTTT. Supplemented by reference TRBV7-3 and TRBJ2-3, the full variable domain reads GAGVSQTPSNKVTEKGKYVELRCDPISGHTALYWYRQSLGQGPEFLIYFQGTGAADDSGLPNDRFFAVRPEGSVSTLKIQRTERGDSAVYLCASSLNPRDTQYFGPGTRLTVL.

The chain couples TRBV7-3 to TRBJ2-2, with 8 bases fitting TRBD2. The CDR3 length is 17 residues. CDR1 SGHTA and CDR2 FQGTGA come from the germline V gene. The trim removed 4 bases at V and 5 bases at J, leaving 12 bases unmatched. In DNA, the CDR3 is TGTGCCAGCAGCTGGCAAAGCGGGAGCATCGAGACCGGGGAGCTGTTTTTT. As protein: CASSWQSGSIETGELFF.

This chain's CDR3 is CASSLTGGNTEAFF. CDR3 bases: TGCGCCAGCAGCTTGACAGGGGGGAACACTGAAGCTTTCTTT. The chain uses TRBV5-1 and TRBJ1-1; TRBD1 matches 8 bases. Looked up from germline, CDR1 is SGHRS and CDR2 is YFSETQ. The length of the CDR3 is 14 residues. Losses at the gene ends were 1 base for V and 1 base for J; bases not matched to a gene: 0.

This clone was observed at least ten times. The V gene is TRBV7-9, the J gene TRBJ2-2; 7 bases are shared with TRBD1. J lost 5 bases, V lost 2 bases, and 5 bases had no gene match. Per germline, CDR1 SEHNR and CDR2 FQNEAQ (reference sequence). This CDR3 contains 15 residues. The CDR3 DNA reads as TGTGCCAGCAGCTTAACAGGGGAAGTGACCGGGGAGCTGTTTTTT. It encodes CASSLTGEVTGELFF.

This clone was picked up many times. The chain recombines TRBV5-1 with TRBJ2-1; TRBD2 might be the D (5 bases). V lost 0 bases and J 6 bases, leaving 10 bases between the germline ends. There are 14 residues in the CDR3. Germline V gene sequence: CDR1 SGHRS, CDR2 YFSETQ. CDR3 protein: CASSLATGLNEQFF. In DNA form, the CDR3 reads TGCGCCAGCAGCTTGGCTACCGGACTCAATGAGCAGTTCTTC. Filled out from reference TRBV5-1 and TRBJ2-1, the complete variable domain reads KAGVTQTPRYLIKTRGQQVTLSCSPISGHRSVSWYQQTPGQGLQFLFEYFSETQRNKGNFPGRFSGRQFSNSRSEMNVSTLELGDSALYLCASSLATGLNEQFFGPGTRLTVL.

The chain has TRBV7-6 and TRBJ2-2; no firm D call. The germline V gene encodes CDR1 SGHVS and CDR2 FNYEAQ. V was trimmed by 6 bases and J by 2 bases, leaving 16 bases between them. This CDR3 region has 16 residues. The CDR3 protein is CASSSGSIVNTGELFF. The CDR3 DNA sequence: TGTGCCAGCAGTTCCGGGTCTATTGTTAACACCGGGGAGCTGTTTTTT.

The chain's CDR3 is CASKWSGQGFTGELFF. The CDR3 coding sequence is TGTGCCAGCAAATGGTCCGGACAGGGCTTCACCGGGGAGCTGTTTTTT. The chain couples TRBV27 to TRBJ2-2; TRBD1 agrees at 8 bases. This CDR3 contains 16 residues. CDR1 and CDR2 (germline): MNHEY, SMNVEV (reference sequence). After removal of 7 bases from V and 4 bases from J, the junction contained 11 bases not matched to a gene.

This clone was recorded at least ten times. The rearrangement joins TRBV7-3 to TRBJ2-3; TRBD2 agrees at 9 bases. Germline assignment: CDR1 SGHTA and CDR2 FQGTGA. The CDR3 is 15 residues long. With 2 bases clipped from V and 5 bases from J, the junction kept 5 bases outside the gene matches. The CDR3 spells CASSLVAGVVDTQYF. The DNA for the CDR3 is TGTGCCAGCAGCTTAGTAGCGGGAGTGGTAGATACGCAGTATTTT.

This clone appeared many times. This chain connects TRBV11-2 to TRBJ1-2; a weak D match, TRBD1 (5 bases). Trimming shortened V by 5 bases and J by 8 bases, and 18 bases separated the two germline ends. The CDR3 has 14 amino acids. CDR1 and CDR2 from the germline V gene are SGHAT and FQNNGV. As DNA, the CDR3 is TGTGCCAGCAGCCTGGGATCAGGGAGCAACGGCTACACCTTC. The encoded protein is CASSLGSGSNGYTF.

This clone was counted ten times or more. This sequence joins TRBV5-4 and TRBJ2-3, with 11 bases identical to TRBD2. Germline V lookup: CDR1 SGHNT, CDR2 YYREEE (reference sequence). This CDR3 spans 16 amino acids. J was trimmed by 3 bases and V by 4 bases; bases with no gene match: 7. The CDR3 DNA sequence: TGTGCCAGCAGCAGAACCGGGACTAGCGGTACAGATACGCAGTATTTT. Encoded protein: CASSRTGTSGTDTQYF.

In this sample, this clone turned up many times. This rearrangement joins TRBV7-9 to TRBJ1-1; unclear D gene. CDR1 and CDR2 from the germline V gene are SEHNR and FQNEAQ (reference sequence). V was clipped by 2 bases and J by 2 bases, with 12 bases between them. The CDR3 is 15 residues long. The CDR3 loop is CASSLHTVPNTEAFF. CDR3 sequence (DNA): TGTGCCAGCAGCTTACACACAGTGCCTAACACTGAAGCTTTCTTT.

Many counts were recorded for this clone. J is TRBJ2-1 and V is TRBV6-4; 7 nucleotides line up with TRBD2. Looked up from germline, CDR1 is MRHNA and CDR2 is SNTAGT. CDR3 length equals 15 residues. The trim removed 5 bases at V and 6 bases at J, leaving 10 bases unmatched. CDR3 loop: CASSPGGAGTNEQFF. CDR3 nucleotides: TGTGCCAGCAGTCCCGGTGGAGCGGGAACCAATGAGCAGTTCTTC.

This clone was seen at least ten times. The gene calls are TRBV5-1 and TRBJ2-7; TRBD1 matches at 7 bases. Germline CDR1 is SGHRS and CDR2 is YFSETQ. The CDR3 extends over 18 amino acids. V lost 5 bases to trimming and J lost 0 bases; unmatched junction nucleotides: 17. The CDR3 region is CASSSRTAGTDPSYEQYF. CDR3 sequence (DNA): TGCGCCAGCAGTTCCCGGACCGCCGGGACAGACCCCTCCTACGAGCAGTACTTC.

At least ten counts were recorded for this clone. The chain is built from TRBV2 and TRBJ2-2; 10 bases match TRBD1. The germline V gene encodes CDR1 SNHLY and CDR2 FYNNEI. CDR3 length: 14 residues. Unmatched junction bases numbered 4, after V lost 5 bases and J lost 7 bases. The CDR3 nucleotides read TGTGCCAGCAGTTGGGGGACAGGGGTCGGGGAGCTGTTTTTT. Translated, it gives CASSWGTGVGELFF.

In this sample, this clone turned up many times. The chain carries TRBV19 and TRBJ1-2, with 8 bases lining up with TRBD1. The CDR3 sequence is 13 residues long. CDR1 and CDR2 from the germline V gene are LNHDA and SQIVND (reference sequence). V was pared by 4 bases and J by 8 bases, with 6 bases of the junction left unmatched. The CDR3 region is CASSRDRLGGYTF. CDR3 coding DNA: TGTGCCAGTAGTAGGGACAGGCTGGGCGGCTACACCTTC.

The sample holds many counts of this clone. This chain uses TRBV28 with TRBJ2-7; 8 bases are a match to TRBD1. Per germline, CDR1 MDHEN and CDR2 SYDVKM. The V gene end was trimmed by 5 bases and the J gene end by 6 bases; junction bases not matched to a gene: 9. The CDR3 runs to 14 residues. CDR3: CASSPTGGQSEQYF. The CDR3 nucleotides read TGTGCCAGCAGTCCCACAGGGGGACAAAGCGAGCAGTACTTC.

This clone was counted at least ten times. The chain joins TRBV19 to TRBJ1-1; D not resolved. The length of the CDR3 is 13 residues. Germline CDR1 is LNHDA and CDR2 is SQIVND (reference sequence). Trimming stripped 3 bases from V and 1 base from J, with 6 bases between. The CDR3 sequence: CASSIIQNTEAFF. CDR3 bases: TGTGCCAGTAGTATCATCCAGAACACTGAAGCTTTCTTT.

This clone has ten or more counts. The CDR3 loop reads CASSSFKQVSGNTIYF. The CDR3 DNA reads as TGTGCCAGCAGCTCCTTCAAGCAGGTCTCTGGAAACACCATATATTTT. The chain carries TRBV11-2 and TRBJ1-3; D unresolved. The length of the CDR3 is 16 residues. The germline V gene has CDR1 SGHAT and CDR2 FQNNGV. Trimming removed 4 bases at V and 0 bases at J, with 13 bases between.

This clone was counted at least ten times. The rearrangement uses TRBV7-3 and TRBJ2-7; TRBD2 agrees at 9 bases. Germline trimming cut 0 bases from V and 5 bases from J; bases unmatched to any gene: 5. CDR1 is SGHTA, CDR2 FQGTGA, per germline. The CDR3 contains 15 residues. Written as DNA, the CDR3 is TGTGCCAGCAGCTTAACTTCTAGCGGGATAAACGAGCAGTACTTC. Encoded protein: CASSLTSSGINEQYF.

This clone was observed at least ten times. V gene TRBV7-2 combines with J gene TRBJ2-1; perhaps D is TRBD1 or TRBD2 (5 bases each). V gave up 2 bases and J gave up 9 bases, with 8 bases separating them. Germline CDR1 is SGHTA and CDR2 is FQGNSA. The CDR3 is 12 amino acids. The CDR3 DNA sequence: TGTGCCAGCAGCTTAAGGGGAGTTGAGCAGTTCTTC. Encoded protein: CASSLRGVEQFF.

Ten or more counts support this clone. The V and J genes are TRBV28 and TRBJ1-1; TRBD1 matches 7 bases. With 2 bases clipped from V and 10 bases from J, the junction kept 7 bases outside the gene matches. From germline, CDR1 is MDHEN and CDR2 SYDVKM. This CDR3 is 13 amino acids long. Here the CDR3 DNA reads TGTGCCAGCAGTTTAAACTATCGACAGGGAGCTTTCTTT. This translates into CASSLNYRQGAFF.

The chain is built from TRBV19 and TRBJ2-5; D remains ambiguous. CDR1 is LNHDA and CDR2 is SQIVND in the germline V gene (reference sequence). The length of the CDR3 is 14 residues. The ends were cut back, 6 bases at V and 3 bases at J, with 14 bases in the middle. CDR3 protein: CASSKFSREETQYF. Written as DNA, the CDR3 is TGTGCCAGTAGCAAGTTTAGTCGCGAAGAGACCCAGTACTTC.

This clone was observed at least ten times. V gene TRBV12-3 or TRBV12-4 combines with J gene TRBJ1-2; D unclear. V shed 4 bases and J shed 0 bases, with 9 bases lying between them. The CDR3 covers 14 residues. CDR3 in amino acids: CASSYQRPNYGYTF. The CDR3 coding sequence is TGTGCCAGCAGTTACCAGCGCCCTAACTATGGCTACACCTTC.